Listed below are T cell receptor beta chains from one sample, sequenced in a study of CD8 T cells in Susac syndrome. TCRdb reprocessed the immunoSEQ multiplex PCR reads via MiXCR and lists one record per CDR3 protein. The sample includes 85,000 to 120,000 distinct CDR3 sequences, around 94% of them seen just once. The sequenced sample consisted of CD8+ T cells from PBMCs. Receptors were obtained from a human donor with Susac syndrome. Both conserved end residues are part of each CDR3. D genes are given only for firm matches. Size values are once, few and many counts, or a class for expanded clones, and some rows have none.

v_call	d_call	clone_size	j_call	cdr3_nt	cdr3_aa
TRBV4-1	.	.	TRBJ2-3	TGCGCCAGCAGCCAAGACCGGGCGGGGGCAGGAGATACGCAGTATTTT	CASSQDRAGAGDTQYF
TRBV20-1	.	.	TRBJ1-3	TGCAGTGCTAGAGCCAGGTCAGGGCGAAACACCATATATTTT	CSARARSGRNTIYF
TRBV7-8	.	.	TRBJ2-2	TGTGCCAGCAGCTTAGGGGCAACCCCGAACACCGGGGAGCTGTTTTTT	CASSLGATPNTGELFF
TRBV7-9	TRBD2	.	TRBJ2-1	TGTGCCAGCAGCTCGCCGGGCGGTAGCGGGCCCCTAAGGAATGAGCAGTTCTTC	CASSSPGGSGPLRNEQFF
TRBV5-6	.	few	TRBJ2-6	TGTGCCAGCAGCTTGTGGGGTTCTGGGGCCAACGTCCTGACTTTC	CASSLWGSGANVLTF
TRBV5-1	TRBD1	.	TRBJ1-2	TGCGCCAGCAGCTTGGCCGAGGACAGGGGTTTCTATGGCTACACCTTC	CASSLAEDRGFYGYTF
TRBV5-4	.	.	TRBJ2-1	TGTGCCAGCAGCGCGACTACCTCAGGGGAGCAGTTCTTC	CASSATTSGEQFF
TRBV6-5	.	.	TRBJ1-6	TGTGCCAGCAGTTACGGGGCTCAGGGCACTTCACCCCTCCACTTT	CASSYGAQGTSPLHF
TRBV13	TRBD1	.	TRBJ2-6	TGTGCCAGCAGCCCACAGGGGACTGGGGCCAACGTCCTGACTTTC	CASSPQGTGANVLTF
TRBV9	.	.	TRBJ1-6	TGTGCCAGCAGCGTAGACGGGGAACATTCACCCCTCCACTTT	CASSVDGEHSPLHF
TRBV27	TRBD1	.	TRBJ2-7	TGTGCCAGCAGCACTAGACAGGGGGCAAAGGCCTACGAGCAGTACTTC	CASSTRQGAKAYEQYF
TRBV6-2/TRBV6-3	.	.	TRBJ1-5	TGTGCCAGCAGAGACCGGGCAGGCTCTCATCAGCCCCAGCATTTT	CASRDRAGSHQPQHF
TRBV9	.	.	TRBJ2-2	TGTGCCAGCCGGAGCGGCTCGAACACCGGGGAGCTGTTTTTT	CASRSGSNTGELFF
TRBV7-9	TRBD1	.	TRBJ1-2	TGTGCCAGCAGCTTAAATCCGGGACAGGGAGGGGATGGCTACACCTTC	CASSLNPGQGGDGYTF
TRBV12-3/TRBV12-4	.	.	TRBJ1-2	TGTGCCAGCTTCCGAGCAGGCTACACCTTC	CASFRAGYTF
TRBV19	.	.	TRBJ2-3	TGTGCCAGCAGTCAATCGGGCCCCAGGAGCACAGATACGCAGTATTTT	CASSQSGPRSTDTQYF
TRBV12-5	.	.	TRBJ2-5	TGTGCTAGTGGACCCCCAGAGACCCAGTACTTC	CASGPPETQYF
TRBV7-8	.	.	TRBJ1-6	TGTGCCAGCAGCTTAGAGGGGGGAGGATCACCCCTCCACTTT	CASSLEGGGSPLHF
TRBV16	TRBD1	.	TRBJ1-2	TGTGCCAGCAGCCCAGAGACAGGGCACTACACCTTC	CASSPETGHYTF
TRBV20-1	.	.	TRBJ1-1	TGCAGTGCCCGCCGGACAGCCAGGGGCCACACTGAAGCTTTCTTT	CSARRTARGHTEAFF
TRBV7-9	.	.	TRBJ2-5	TGTGCCAGCAGCCCCGACCAATCCCGGGAGACCCAGTACTTC	CASSPDQSRETQYF
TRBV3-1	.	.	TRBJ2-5	TGTGCCAGCAGCCAAGATCTCACCTACCAAGAGACCCAGTACTTC	CASSQDLTYQETQYF
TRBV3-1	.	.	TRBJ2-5	TGTGCCAGCAGCCAAGAACGAGGGGGGGGACGGAAGACCCAGTACTTC	CASSQERGGGRKTQYF
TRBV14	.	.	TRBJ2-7	TGTGCCAGCAGCCATAGGACAGACGGGTACGAGCAGTACTTC	CASSHRTDGYEQYF
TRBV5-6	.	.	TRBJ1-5	TGTGCCAGCAGCTCGGGGCTGAATCAGCCCCAGCATTTT	CASSSGLNQPQHF
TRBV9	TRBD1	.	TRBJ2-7	TGTGCCAGCAGCGTAAGGACAGGGGGCTACGAGCAGTACTTC	CASSVRTGGYEQYF
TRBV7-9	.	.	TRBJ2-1	TGTGCCAGCAGCTTAGCGGGGGGGGCTTCCCGATACAATGAGCAGTTCTTC	CASSLAGGASRYNEQFF
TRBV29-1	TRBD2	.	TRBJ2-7	TGCAGCGTTGAGGGGGGGGGAAACGAGCAGTACTTC	CSVEGGGNEQYF
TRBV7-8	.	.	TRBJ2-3	TGTGCCAGCCGAGTGACCGGGGGTACAGATACGCAGTATTTT	CASRVTGGTDTQYF
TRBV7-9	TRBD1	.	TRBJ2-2	TGTGCCAGCAGCTTGCCCGGGACAGAGAACACCGGGGAGCTGTTTTTT	CASSLPGTENTGELFF
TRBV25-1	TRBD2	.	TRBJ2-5	TGTGCCAGCAGTGAATCGAGCGGGGGGGCCTTGGCGTACCAAGAGACCCAGTACTTC	CASSESSGGALAYQETQYF
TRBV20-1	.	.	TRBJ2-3	TGCAGTGCTTCCAGGGGCGGGACAGATACGCAGTATTTT	CSASRGGTDTQYF
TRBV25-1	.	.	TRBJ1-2	TGTGCCAGCAGTGAGGGTGCCGGGGGCTACACCTTC	CASSEGAGGYTF
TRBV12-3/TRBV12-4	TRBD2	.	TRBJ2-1	TGTGCCAGCAGTTTATCTAGCGGGGGACATGAGCAGTTCTTC	CASSLSSGGHEQFF
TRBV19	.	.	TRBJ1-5	TGTGCCAGTAGTATAAAGCTCGGGGGAATCCAGCCCCAGCATTTT	CASSIKLGGIQPQHF
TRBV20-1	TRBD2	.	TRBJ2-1	TGCAGTGTCGCGTCGGAGCGGGGGGGGAATGAGCAGTTCTTC	CSVASERGGNEQFF
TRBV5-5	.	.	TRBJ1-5	TGTGCCAGCAGCCAGGGCGGGACTCAGCCCCAGCATTTT	CASSQGGTQPQHF
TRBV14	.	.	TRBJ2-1	TGTGCCAGCAGCCGCGTATCTAGAGTAGATGAGCAGTTCTTC	CASSRVSRVDEQFF
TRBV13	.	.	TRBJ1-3	TGTGCCAGCAGCGAAGACACGGACCTATTGTATTTT	CASSEDTDLLYF
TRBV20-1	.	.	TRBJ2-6	TGCAGTGCTAGGGGTGGGGCCAACGTCCTGACTTTC	CSARGGANVLTF
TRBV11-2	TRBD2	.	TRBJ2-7	TGTGCCAGCAGCCACAGACAAGCGGGGGCTTCCGAGCAGTACTTC	CASSHRQAGASEQYF
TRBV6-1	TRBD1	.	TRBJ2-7	TGTGCCAGCACCGACAGGGCTGGGAAAGACTACGAGCAGTACTTC	CASTDRAGKDYEQYF
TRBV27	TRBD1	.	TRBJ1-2	TGTGCCAGCAGTGCCATTGTCCGGACAGGGCCCAACTATGGCTACACCTTC	CASSAIVRTGPNYGYTF
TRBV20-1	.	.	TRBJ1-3	TGCAGTGCTACCCCCGGCAATCCCGGAAACACCATATATTTT	CSATPGNPGNTIYF
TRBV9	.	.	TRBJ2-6	TGTGCCAGCAGCTCCCGGGGGTCCGGGGCCAACGTCCTGACTTTC	CASSSRGSGANVLTF
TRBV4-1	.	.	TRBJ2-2	TGCGCCAGCAGCCAAGTTCACGGGACCGGGGAGCTGTTTTTT	CASSQVHGTGELFF
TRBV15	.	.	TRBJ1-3	TGTGCCACCAGCAGAGATGAGACAGTCTACTCTGGAAACACCATATATTTT	CATSRDETVYSGNTIYF